This T cell receptor beta chain is drawn from a study of CXCR3-negative and CXCR3-positive naive CD8 T cells. Whole-study results and caveats: CXCR3-expressing naive cells carried TRB CDR3s more hydrophobic than those of CXCR3-negative naive cells.

CDR3 length: 13 residues. About this clonotype: What it binds is unknown.

Libraries of TRB cDNA were made by 5' RACE and carried UMIs. TCRdb processed the 5' RACE reads again and assigns one entry to each CDR3 protein, with no DNA. This table holds about 150,000 distinct CDR3 sequences. The TCR originated in a human donor in good health. Some clones in this sample may be carry-over from other donors' samples. The chain combines TRBV12-3 or TRBV12-4 with TRBJ1-2. Sequenced input: naive CXCR3+ CD8+ T cells from blood. The subset is: CD45RO-CCR7+CD27+CD95- naive CD8+ T cells expressing CXCR3 (TNR3+). The CDR3 sequence is CASSFGPNYGYTF.